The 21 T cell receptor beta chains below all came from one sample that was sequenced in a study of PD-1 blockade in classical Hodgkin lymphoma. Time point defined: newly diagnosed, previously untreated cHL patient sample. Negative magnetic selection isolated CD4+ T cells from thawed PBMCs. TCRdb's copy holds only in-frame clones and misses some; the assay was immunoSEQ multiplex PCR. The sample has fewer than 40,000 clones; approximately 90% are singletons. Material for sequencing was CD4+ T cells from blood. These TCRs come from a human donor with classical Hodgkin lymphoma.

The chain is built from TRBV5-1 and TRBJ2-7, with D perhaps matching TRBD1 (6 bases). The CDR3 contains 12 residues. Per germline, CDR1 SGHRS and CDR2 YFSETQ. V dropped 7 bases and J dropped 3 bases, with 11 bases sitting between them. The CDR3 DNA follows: TGCGCCAGCTCGGACAGTCTCTACGAGCAGTACTTC. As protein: CASSDSLYEQYF.

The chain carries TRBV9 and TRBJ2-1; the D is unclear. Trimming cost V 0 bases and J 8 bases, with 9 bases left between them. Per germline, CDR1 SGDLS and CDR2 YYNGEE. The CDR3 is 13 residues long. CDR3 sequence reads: CASSVENEDEQFF. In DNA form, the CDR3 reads TGTGCCAGCAGCGTAGAGAACGAGGATGAGCAGTTCTTC.

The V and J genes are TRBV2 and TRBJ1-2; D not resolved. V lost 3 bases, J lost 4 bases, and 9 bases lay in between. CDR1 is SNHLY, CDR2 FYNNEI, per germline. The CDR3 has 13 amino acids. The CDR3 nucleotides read TGTGCCAGCAGTGATGATCGTATCTATGGCTACACCTTC. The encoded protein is CASSDDRIYGYTF.

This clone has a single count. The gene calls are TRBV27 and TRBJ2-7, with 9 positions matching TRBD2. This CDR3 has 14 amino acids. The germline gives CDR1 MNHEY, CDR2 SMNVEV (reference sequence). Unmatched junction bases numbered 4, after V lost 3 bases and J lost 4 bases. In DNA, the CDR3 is TGTGCCAGCAGTTTCCTAGCGGGAAGTTACGAGCAGTACTTC. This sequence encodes CASSFLAGSYEQYF.

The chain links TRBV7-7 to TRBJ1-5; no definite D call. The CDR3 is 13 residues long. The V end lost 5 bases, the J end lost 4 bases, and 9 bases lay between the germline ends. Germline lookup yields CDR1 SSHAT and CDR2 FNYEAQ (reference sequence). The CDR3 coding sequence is TGTGCCAGCAGCCGGGATTTTAATCAGCCCCAGCATTTT. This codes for CASSRDFNQPQHF.

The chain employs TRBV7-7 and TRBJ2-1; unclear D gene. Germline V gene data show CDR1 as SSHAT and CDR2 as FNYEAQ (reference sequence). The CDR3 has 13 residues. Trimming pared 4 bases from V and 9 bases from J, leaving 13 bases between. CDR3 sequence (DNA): TGTGCCAGCAGCTCGTACAGCTCAACTGAGCAGTTCTTC. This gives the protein CASSSYSSTEQFF.

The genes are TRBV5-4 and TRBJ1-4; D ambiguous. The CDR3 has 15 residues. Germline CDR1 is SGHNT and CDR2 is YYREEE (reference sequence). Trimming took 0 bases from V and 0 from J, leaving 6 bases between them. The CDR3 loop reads CASSLAGATNEKLFF. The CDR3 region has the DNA TGTGCCAGCAGCTTGGCCGGGGCAACTAATGAAAAACTGTTTTTT.

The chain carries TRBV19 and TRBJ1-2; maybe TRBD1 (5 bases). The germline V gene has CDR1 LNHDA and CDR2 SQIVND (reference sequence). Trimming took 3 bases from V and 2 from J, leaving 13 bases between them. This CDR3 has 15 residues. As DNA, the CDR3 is TGTGCCAGTAGTATGAATAGGGGACGGAACTATGGCTACACCTTC. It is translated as CASSMNRGRNYGYTF.

The CDR3 loop is CAISERPESYEQYF. The CDR3 bases are TGTGCCATCAGTGAGAGGCCTGAATCCTACGAGCAGTACTTC. This chain uses TRBV10-3 with TRBJ2-7; D is unclear. This CDR3 comprises 14 residues. Germline values: CDR1 ENHRY, CDR2 SYGVKD. With 2 bases removed from V and 1 base from J, the gap between germline ends came to 9 bases.

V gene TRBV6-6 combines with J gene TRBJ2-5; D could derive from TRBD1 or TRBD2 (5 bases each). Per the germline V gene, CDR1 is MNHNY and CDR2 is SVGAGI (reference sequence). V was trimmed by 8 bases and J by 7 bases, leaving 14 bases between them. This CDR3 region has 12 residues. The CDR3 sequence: CASAEGSATQYF. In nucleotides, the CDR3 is TGTGCCAGCGCTGAGGGGTCTGCGACCCAGTACTTC.

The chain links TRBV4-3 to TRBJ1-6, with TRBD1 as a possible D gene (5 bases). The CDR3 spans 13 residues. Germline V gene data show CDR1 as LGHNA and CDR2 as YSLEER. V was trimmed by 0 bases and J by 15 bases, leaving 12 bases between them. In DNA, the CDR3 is TGCGCCAGCAGCCAAGAATGGGGGGAGCTCCTCCACTTT. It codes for CASSQEWGELLHF.

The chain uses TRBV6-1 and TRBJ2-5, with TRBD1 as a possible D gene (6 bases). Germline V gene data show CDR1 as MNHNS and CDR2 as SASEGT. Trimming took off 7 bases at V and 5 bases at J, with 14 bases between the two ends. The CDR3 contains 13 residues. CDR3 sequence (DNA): TGTGCCAGCACTCGGAACAGGGCCGAGACCCAGTACTTC. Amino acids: CASTRNRAETQYF.

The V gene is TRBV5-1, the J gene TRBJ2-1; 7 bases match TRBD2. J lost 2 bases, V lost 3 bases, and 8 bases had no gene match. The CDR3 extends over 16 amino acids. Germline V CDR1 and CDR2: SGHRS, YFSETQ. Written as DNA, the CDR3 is TGCGCCAGCAGCTCGAATCTAGCGGTGGCCTACAATGAGCAGTTCTTC. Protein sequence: CASSSNLAVAYNEQFF.

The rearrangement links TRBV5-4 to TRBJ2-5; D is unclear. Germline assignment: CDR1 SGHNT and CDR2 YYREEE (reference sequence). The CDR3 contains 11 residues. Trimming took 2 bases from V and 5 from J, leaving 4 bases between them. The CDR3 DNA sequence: TGTGCCAGCAGCTTTATGGAGACCCAGTACTTC. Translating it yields CASSFMETQYF. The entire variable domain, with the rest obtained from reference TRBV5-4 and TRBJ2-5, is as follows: ETGVTQSPTHLIKTRGQQVTLRCSSQSGHNTVSWYQQALGQGPQFIFQYYREEENGRGNFPPRFSGLQFPNYSSELNVNALELDDSALYLCASSFMETQYFGPGTRLLVL.

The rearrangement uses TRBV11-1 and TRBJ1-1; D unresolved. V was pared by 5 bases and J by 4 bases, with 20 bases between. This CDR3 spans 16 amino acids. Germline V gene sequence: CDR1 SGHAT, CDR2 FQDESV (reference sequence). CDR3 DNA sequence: TGTGCCAGCAGCCCCCGCTTCTTGCGCGGTTTCACTGAAGCTTTCTTT. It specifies CASSPRFLRGFTEAFF.

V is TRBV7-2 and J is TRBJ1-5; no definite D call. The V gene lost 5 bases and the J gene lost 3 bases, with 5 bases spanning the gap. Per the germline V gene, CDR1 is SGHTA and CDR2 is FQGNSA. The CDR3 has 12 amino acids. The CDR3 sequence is CASSVLNQPQHF. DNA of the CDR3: TGTGCCAGCAGCGTGCTCAATCAGCCCCAGCATTTT.

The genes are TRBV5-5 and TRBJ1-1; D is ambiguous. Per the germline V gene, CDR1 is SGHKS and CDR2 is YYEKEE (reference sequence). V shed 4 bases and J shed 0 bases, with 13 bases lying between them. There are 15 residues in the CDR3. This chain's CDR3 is CASSPITGLNTEAFF. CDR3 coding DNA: TGTGCCAGCAGCCCCATCACCGGTCTGAACACTGAAGCTTTCTTT.

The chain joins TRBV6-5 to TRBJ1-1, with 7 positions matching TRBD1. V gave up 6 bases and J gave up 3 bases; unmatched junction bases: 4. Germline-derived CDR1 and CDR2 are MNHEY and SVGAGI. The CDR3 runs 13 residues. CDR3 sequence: CASSRGGHTEAFF. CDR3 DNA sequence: TGTGCCAGCAGCAGGGGGGGACACACTGAAGCTTTCTTT.

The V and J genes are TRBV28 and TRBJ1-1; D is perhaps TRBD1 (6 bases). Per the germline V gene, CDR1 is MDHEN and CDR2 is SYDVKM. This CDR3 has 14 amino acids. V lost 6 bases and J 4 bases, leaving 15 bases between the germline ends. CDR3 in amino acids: CASSLGSGATEAFF. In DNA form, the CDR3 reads TGTGCCAGCAGCCTAGGCTCGGGGGCCACTGAAGCTTTCTTT.

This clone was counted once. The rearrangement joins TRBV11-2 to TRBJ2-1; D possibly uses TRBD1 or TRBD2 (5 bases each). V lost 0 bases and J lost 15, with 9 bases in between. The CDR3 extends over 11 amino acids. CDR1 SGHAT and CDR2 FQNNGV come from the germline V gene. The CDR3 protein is CASSLDEGRFF. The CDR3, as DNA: TGTGCCAGCAGCTTAGATGAGGGACGGTTCTTC.

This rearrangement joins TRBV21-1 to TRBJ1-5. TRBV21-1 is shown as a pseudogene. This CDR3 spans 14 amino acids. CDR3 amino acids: CATSWSKGNQPQHF. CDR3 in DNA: TGTGCCACCTCCTGGAGTAAAGGCAATCAGCCCCAGCATTTT.